This passage covers 12 T cell receptor beta chains from one sample sequenced in a study of shared clonotypes between healthy human individuals (TCRdb year 2020). The library was prepared using the immunoSEQ multiplex PCR assay. TCRdb took over this immuneACCESS table, retaining in-frame rearrangements with V and J assigned. Such tables are incomplete; in checked studies, under half of the missing clones stem from an unresolved V gene, and the remainder is unexplained. The sample table holds 2 million to 2.5 million clones, of which more than 85% were seen once. 0.35% to 0.5% of the sample is in the top ten clones. Sequencing used naive CD4+ T cells from PBMCs. Taken with the paper, the label for cell subset or site translates to: CD45RA+ positively selected. The receptors come from a man aged 18 to 30 in good health. Some clones in this sample may be carry-over from other donors' samples.

This rearrangement joins TRBV19 to TRBJ2-2; D possibly corresponds to TRBD1 (6 bases). The germline V gene encodes CDR1 LNHDA and CDR2 SQIVND (reference sequence). V shed 9 bases and J shed 1 base, with 15 bases lying between them. The CDR3 length is 15 residues. The CDR3 nucleotides read TGTGCCAGGACAGGCCCGAAAAAGAACACCGGGGAGCTGTTTTTT. Protein sequence: CARTGPKKNTGELFF.

The chain carries TRBV28 and TRBJ2-5, with D perhaps matching TRBD2 (6 bases). V was cut by 7 bases and J by 2 bases, with 17 bases left in between. Germline V CDR1 and CDR2: MDHEN, SYDVKM. The CDR3 has 15 amino acids. CDR3 sequence: CASKSEGGGQETQYF. The CDR3 DNA reads TGTGCCAGCAAGAGCGAGGGAGGAGGGCAAGAGACCCAGTACTTC.

This clone was seen just once. The chain uses TRBV19 and TRBJ1-5; 7 positions agree with TRBD1. V gave up 0 bases and J gave up 0 bases; unmatched junction bases: 8. The CDR3 runs to 18 residues. CDR1 is LNHDA, CDR2 SQIVND, per germline (reference sequence). The CDR3 protein is CASSIDFYRGNSNQPQHF. DNA for the CDR3: TGTGCCAGTAGTATAGATTTCTACAGGGGAAATAGCAATCAGCCCCAGCATTTT.

The chain combines TRBV6-4 with TRBJ1-5, with D uncertain. The CDR3 spans 14 residues. The germline CDR1 and CDR2 sequences are MRHNA and SNTAGT. Deletions cut 7 bases from V and 0 bases from J, with 10 bases between. In DNA, the CDR3 is TGTGCCAGCATGGAGCAGTTTAGCAATCAGCCCCAGCATTTT. Protein: CASMEQFSNQPQHF.

This chain joins TRBV10-3 and TRBJ2-1; 11 nucleotides line up with TRBD2. Germline assignment: CDR1 ENHRY and CDR2 SYGVKD. After removal of 6 bases from V and 6 bases from J, the junction contained 7 bases not matched to a gene. CDR3 size: 15 residues. CDR3 region: CAISRTSGSANEQFF. The CDR3 nucleotides read TGTGCCATCAGCCGGACTAGCGGGTCGGCCAATGAGCAGTTCTTC.

V is TRBV11-2 and J is TRBJ2-7; 8 bases are a match to TRBD1. The CDR3 totals 15 residues. Per germline, CDR1 SGHAT and CDR2 FQNNGV. Trimming cost V 7 bases and J 3 bases; bases outside gene matches: 11. The CDR3 is CASTGGTGYFYEQYF. CDR3 nucleotide sequence: TGTGCCAGCACTGGAGGGACAGGTTATTTCTACGAGCAGTACTTC.

This chain connects TRBV14 to TRBJ2-3; no firm D call. CDR1 and CDR2 from the germline V gene are SGHDN and FVKESK. The V end lost 4 bases, the J end lost 2 bases, and 10 bases lay between the germline ends. CDR3 length: 14 amino acids. CDR3 nucleotides: TGTGCCAGCAGCCGAAAACAGCCCACAGATACGCAGTATTTT. Its protein is CASSRKQPTDTQYF.

The V gene is TRBV28, the J gene TRBJ1-2; D might be TRBD1 (5 bases). This CDR3 has 15 amino acids. Trimming stripped 5 bases from V and 0 bases from J, with 13 bases between. The V gene's germline CDR1 is MDHEN and CDR2 SYDVKM. CDR3 DNA: TGTGCCAGCAGTCTGGGGGGAGGAGCTAACTATGGCTACACCTTC. Its translation: CASSLGGGANYGYTF.

This chain connects TRBV9 to TRBJ2-5; 9 bases line up with TRBD1. The CDR3 runs to 15 residues. In germline, CDR1 is SGDLS, CDR2 YYNGEE. J lost 5 bases, V lost 2 bases, and 7 bases had no gene match. The CDR3 is CASSVDRGSGETQYF. The CDR3, as DNA: TGTGCCAGCAGCGTTGACAGGGGGTCGGGGGAGACCCAGTACTTC.

The rearrangement links TRBV7-6 to TRBJ2-7; D is ambiguous. Trimming stripped 5 bases from V and 7 bases from J, with 9 bases between. The CDR3 spans 11 residues. Germline assignment: CDR1 SGHVS and CDR2 FNYEAQ. CDR3 sequence reads: CASSQMGEQYF. The DNA of the CDR3 is TGTGCCAGCAGCCAGATGGGGGAGCAGTACTTC.

The chain joins TRBV25-1 to TRBJ2-7, with 9 bases lining up with TRBD1. Germline lookup yields CDR1 MGHDK and CDR2 SYGVNS. The CDR3 extends over 17 amino acids. V was clipped by 1 base and J by 6 bases; unmatched bases: 13. The CDR3 nucleotides read TGTGCCAGCAGTGAATCTCTCCCGGGACAGGGTTCCCTCGAGCAGTACTTC. This codes for CASSESLPGQGSLEQYF.

V gene TRBV5-4 combines with J gene TRBJ2-7; D unresolved. Trimming stripped 4 bases from V and 6 bases from J, with 23 bases between. Germline values: CDR1 SGHNT, CDR2 YYREEE (reference sequence). The CDR3 covers 16 residues. DNA of the CDR3: TGTGCCAGCAGCGTACCGGGCCTATTGGCCTCTGGCGAGCAGTACTTC. It yields the protein CASSVPGLLASGEQYF.